This T cell receptor (beta chain) is drawn from a study of sequential checkpoint blockade in melanoma. The wider study: Under 25 patients had tumor biopsies before treatment and at week 13. Regarding the study as a whole: Tumor T-cell fraction and clonality correlated with PD-L1 and CD8+ counts.

Sequencing was performed with immunoSEQ multiplex PCR; in TCRdb, only in-frame clones are kept and a portion is missing. The sample yields around 1,800 clones, 15% to 20% seen once. Relative to its sample, this clone is medium-sized. The antigen is unknown. The treatment is: randomized to nivolumab then ipilimumab (arm A) or the reverse (arm B). No patient had prior DNA-damaging chemotherapy. This TCR was sampled from a human donor with melanoma. Sequenced here: tumor tissue (inferred from file names), sampled from a patient given nivolumab and ipilimumab in sequence.

CDR3 amino acids: CASRRRTANTGELFF. The CDR3, as DNA: TGTGCCAGCAGGCGCCGGACTGCGAACACCGGGGAGCTGTTTTTT. The J gene is TRBJ2-2, the V gene TRBV11-3, with D possibly matching TRBD2 (5 bases). Deletions cut 6 bases from V and 0 bases from J, with 11 bases between. The CDR3 contains 15 residues. Germline-derived CDR1 and CDR2 are SGHNT and YENEEA. The whole variable domain, remainder taken from reference TRBV11-3 and TRBJ2-2, is EAGVVQSPRYKIIEKKQPVAFWCNPISGHNTLYWYLQNLGQGPELLIRYENEEAVDDSQLPKDRFSAERLKGVDSTLKIQPAELGDSAVYLCASRRRTANTGELFFGEGSRLTVL.